This T cell receptor beta chain was identified in a study of PD-1 blockade in classical Hodgkin lymphoma. Study-level findings and limits: At C4D1, TCR diversity had climbed significantly for CD4+ cells, though not for CD8+ cells.

Patients all relapsed after autologous stem cell transplantation, and there was variation in brentuximab vedotin exposure. The CDR3 runs to 14 residues. CDR1 WNHNN and CDR2 SYGVQD come from the germline V gene (reference sequence). V lost 6 bases to trimming and J lost 11 bases; unmatched junction nucleotides: 9. The method was immunoSEQ multiplex PCR; TCRdb's version includes in-frame clones alone and lacks a portion of them. The top ten hold less than 3% of the sample, which has approximately 100,000 clones, roughly 92% seen once. A note on this clone: As yet, its antigen is unknown.

The receptor's source is a human donor with classical Hodgkin lymphoma. The chain uses TRBV10-1 and TRBJ2-3; 12 positions match TRBD2. The sample in question was peripheral blood mononuclear cells (PBMCs), obtained at baseline. The CDR3 DNA reads as TGCGCCAGCAGAGGACTAGCGGGAAGTGGGGAGCAGTATTTT. This translates into CASRGLAGSGEQYF.